These 26 T cell receptor beta chains were all obtained from the same sample, sequenced in a study of cytomegalovirus exposure and HLA in healthy donors. The PCR had 60 Vbeta and 13 Jbeta primers. Sequenced by immunoSEQ multiplex PCR; TCRdb stores in-frame clones only, minus some. This sample has over 70,000 clones; roughly 66% occur once, and the top ten carry under 2.5%. Material for sequencing was PBMCs. The receptors here all came from a man in his thirties or forties in good health and CMV-seronegative.

V is TRBV11-2 and J is TRBJ1-1; no clear D gene. Per germline, CDR1 SGHAT and CDR2 FQNNGV. The CDR3 length is 13 residues. V dropped 3 bases and J dropped 1 base, with 6 bases sitting between them. In DNA, the CDR3 is TGTGCCAGCAGCTTTCATAGGAACACTGAAGCTTTCTTT. Its protein is CASSFHRNTEAFF.

The chain joins TRBV10-1 to TRBJ1-1; D is perhaps TRBD1 (6 bases). Germline CDR1 WNHNN, CDR2 SYGVQD (reference sequence). V lost 5 bases, J lost 0 bases, and 13 bases lay in between. The CDR3 has 15 residues. The CDR3 protein is CASSPQGRLNTEAFF. The CDR3 nucleotides are TGCGCCAGCAGTCCACAGGGTAGATTGAACACTGAAGCTTTCTTT.

V gene TRBV11-1 combines with J gene TRBJ1-2; no firm D call. V shed 6 bases and J shed 3 bases, with 11 bases lying between them. The CDR3 is 13 residues long. CDR1 is SGHAT and CDR2 is FQDESV in the germline V gene (reference sequence). CDR3 region: CASSSVIDYGYTF. The CDR3 bases are TGTGCCAGCAGTTCGGTGATCGACTATGGCTACACCTTC.

This chain uses TRBV5-8 with TRBJ1-1, with a tentative D call TRBD1 (5 bases). The V gene lost 4 bases and the J gene lost 0 bases, with 10 bases spanning the gap. CDR3 length equals 14 residues. Germline V CDR1 and CDR2: SGHTS, YDEGEE. The CDR3 DNA follows: TGTGCCAGCAGCGGGGGGAGGTTGAACACTGAAGCTTTCTTT. This encodes CASSGGRLNTEAFF. The full variable domain, with the rest looked up from reference TRBV5-8 and TRBJ1-1, is EAGVTQSPTHLIKTRGQQATLRCSPISGHTSVYWYQQALGLGLQFLLWYDEGEERNRGNFPPRFSGRQFPNYSSELNVNALELEDSALYLCASSGGRLNTEAFFGQGTRLTVV.

The chain carries TRBV27 and TRBJ2-3; 7 positions match TRBD2. The CDR3 totals 13 residues. Germline CDR1 is MNHEY and CDR2 is SMNVEV (reference sequence). With V trimmed by 3 bases and J by 10 bases, 7 bases remained unmatched. CDR3 in amino acids: CASSLGGPYPQYF. CDR3 nucleotide sequence: TGTGCCAGCAGTTTGGGAGGGCCCTACCCGCAGTATTTT.

The V gene is TRBV7-2, the J gene TRBJ1-1; 7 nucleotides agree with TRBD1. Germline trimming cut 5 bases from V and 11 bases from J; bases unmatched to any gene: 8. In germline, CDR1 is SGHTA, CDR2 FQGNSA. This CDR3 is built from 12 residues. DNA of the CDR3: TGTGCCAGCAGCCCCGCAGGGGGGCGGGCTTTCTTT. Protein: CASSPAGGRAFF.

This chain joins TRBV5-4 and TRBJ2-4, with a possible D match to TRBD2 (5 bases). The CDR3 has 14 amino acids. V was pared by 2 bases and J by 1 base, with 7 bases between. Germline CDR1 reads SGHNT; CDR2 reads YYREEE (reference sequence). DNA of the CDR3: TGTGCCAGCAGCTTTAGCGAGGCCAAAAACATTCAGTACTTC. This translates into CASSFSEAKNIQYF.

This clone was observed a handful of times. V is TRBV7-9 and J is TRBJ1-1; no clear D gene. The CDR3 is made up of 13 amino acids. Looked up from germline, CDR1 is SEHNR and CDR2 is FQNEAQ (reference sequence). Trimming shortened V by 1 base and J by 8 bases, and 11 bases separated the two germline ends. The CDR3 DNA sequence: TGTGCCAGCAGCTTAGGAGGTTTGCCCGAAGCTTTCTTT. Translation: CASSLGGLPEAFF.

The gene calls are TRBV5-4 and TRBJ2-3; 8 nucleotides align to TRBD2. The trim removed 7 bases at V and 0 bases at J, leaving 1 base unmatched. CDR1 and CDR2 from the germline V gene are SGHNT and YYREEE (reference sequence). CDR3 length equals 13 residues. The CDR3, as DNA: TGTGCCAGCCCTAGCGGGAGCACAGATACGCAGTATTTT. Translation gives CASPSGSTDTQYF.

The chain carries TRBV6-1 and TRBJ1-3, with D maybe TRBD1 (5 bases). CDR1 and CDR2 from the germline V gene are MNHNS and SASEGT. The CDR3 extends over 13 amino acids. V was pared by 10 bases and J by 0 bases, with 10 bases between. CDR3: CAIPTDSGNTIYF. The CDR3 DNA reads as TGTGCCATCCCGACAGACTCTGGAAACACCATATATTTT.

CDR3 in DNA: TGTGCCTGGAGTGTAGGGACAGGGGGCTGCGAGCAGTACTTC. Translated: CAWSVGTGGCEQYF. The chain links TRBV30 to TRBJ2-7; TRBD1 aligns across 12 bases. V trimming: 0 bases; J trimming: 6 bases; junction bases outside the gene matches: 3. The CDR3 spans 14 residues. CDR1 is GTSNPN and CDR2 is SVGIG in the germline V gene (reference sequence).

This rearrangement joins TRBV27 to TRBJ1-4, with 9 bases matching TRBD1. Germline CDR1 and CDR2: MNHEY and SMNVEV (reference sequence). V was clipped by 4 bases and J by 8 bases; unmatched bases: 5. There are 14 residues in the CDR3. CDR3 DNA sequence: TGTGCCAGCAGTTCAGGACAGGGGAAGGAAAAACTGTTTTTT. Residues: CASSSGQGKEKLFF.

The genes are TRBV27 and TRBJ1-4; TRBD1 aligns across 8 bases. Germline trimming cut 5 bases from V and 4 bases from J; bases unmatched to any gene: 6. CDR3 length: 15 amino acids. CDR1 is MNHEY and CDR2 is SMNVEV in the germline V gene (reference sequence). CDR3 in DNA: TGTGCCAGCAGTCCCAGGACAGGGTATAATGAAAAACTGTTTTTT. It translates to CASSPRTGYNEKLFF.

V and J are TRBV18 and TRBJ2-4; D gene unclear. CDR1 KGHSH and CDR2 LQKENI come from the germline V gene. V shed 6 bases and J shed 1 base, with 10 bases lying between them. CDR3 length: 14 residues. CDR3 sequence reads: CASSPNYAKNIQYF. The CDR3 nucleotides are TGTGCCAGCTCCCCAAACTACGCCAAAAACATTCAGTACTTC. The variable domain in full, with the rest retrieved from reference TRBV18 and TRBJ2-4, is NAGVMQNPRHLVRRRGQEARLRCSPMKGHSHVYWYRQLPEEGLKFMVYLQKENIIDESGMPKERFSAEFPKEGPSILRIQQVVRGDSAAYFCASSPNYAKNIQYFGAGTRLSVL.

The sample holds a few counts of this clone. The CDR3: CASSVTATNEKLFF. CDR3 DNA: TGCGCCAGCAGCGTGACTGCAACTAATGAAAAACTGTTTTTT. The chain recombines TRBV5-1 with TRBJ1-4; no clear D gene. This CDR3 is built from 14 residues. Germline loops: CDR1 SGHRS, CDR2 YFSETQ. V gave up 4 bases and J gave up 0 bases, with 7 bases separating them.

This clone was recorded once. The V call is TRBV25-1, the J call TRBJ2-7; D uncertain. Germline V CDR1 and CDR2: MGHDK, SYGVNS. This CDR3 has 14 residues. The V end lost 5 bases, the J end lost 3 bases, and 14 bases lay between the germline ends. The CDR3 loop reads CASSFRQGRYEQYF. CDR3 in DNA: TGTGCCAGCAGTTTTAGACAAGGCCGCTACGAGCAGTACTTC.

The chain is built from TRBV5-6 and TRBJ1-1; 9 nucleotides line up with TRBD1. Germline V gives CDR1 SGHDT, CDR2 YYEEEE. The CDR3 contains 14 residues. Unmatched junction bases numbered 5, after V lost 2 bases and J lost 6 bases. The CDR3 reads CASSFGQGQAEAFF. Written as DNA, the CDR3 is TGTGCCAGCAGCTTTGGACAGGGGCAGGCTGAAGCTTTCTTT.

V gene TRBV5-1 combines with J gene TRBJ2-7; 9 nucleotides match TRBD2. The CDR3 has 17 residues. The V gene's germline CDR1 is SGHRS and CDR2 YFSETQ. The J segment lost 3 bases and the V segment lost 4 bases, leaving 14 bases of the junction unmatched. CDR3: CASSPPIAGVSGYEQYF. For the CDR3, the DNA is TGCGCCAGCAGCCCCCCCATAGCGGGAGTTAGTGGCTACGAGCAGTACTTC.

This chain joins TRBV5-4 and TRBJ2-3; TRBD2 matches 9 bases. Germline CDR1 reads SGHNT; CDR2 reads YYREEE (reference sequence). The CDR3 consists of 18 residues. The J segment lost 2 bases and the V segment lost 6 bases, leaving 16 bases of the junction unmatched. CDR3 DNA sequence: TGTGCCAGCACCAGGGGACTAGCCGTTAGCAGAGTCACAGATACGCAGTATTTT. It codes for CASTRGLAVSRVTDTQYF.

The V call is TRBV5-1, the J call TRBJ1-4; the match to TRBD1 covers 8 bases. Trimming at V came to 4 bases and at J to 0 bases, leaving 8 bases not matched to a gene. The CDR3 has 17 amino acids. Germline V gives CDR1 SGHRS, CDR2 YFSETQ. CDR3 loop: CASSEGQVQATNEKLFF. CDR3 sequence (DNA): TGCGCCAGCAGCGAGGGACAGGTCCAAGCAACTAATGAAAAACTGTTTTTT.

Only a few counts were recorded for this clone. The chain recombines TRBV28 with TRBJ2-7; TRBD2 is a possible D gene (5 bases). Per the germline V gene, CDR1 is MDHEN and CDR2 is SYDVKM. The V end was cut by 2 bases, the J end by 1 base, with 12 bases between. The CDR3 runs 15 residues. This CDR3 reads CASSLDPSRSYEQYF. The CDR3 DNA sequence: TGTGCCAGCAGTTTAGATCCTAGCCGATCCTACGAGCAGTACTTC. Full variable domain (remainder filled in from reference TRBV28 and TRBJ2-7): DVKVTQSSRYLVKRTGEKVFLECVQDMDHENMFWYRQDPGLGLRLIYFSYDVKMKEKGDIPEGYSVSREKKERFSLILESASTNQTSMYLCASSLDPSRSYEQYFGPGTRLTVT.

The chain employs TRBV6-6 and TRBJ1-5; 7 bases fit TRBD1. This CDR3 has 14 amino acids. CDR1 and CDR2 from the germline V gene are MNHNY and SVGAGI (reference sequence). The junction had 8 bases not matched to a gene; V was cut back by 5 bases and J by 7 bases. The CDR3, as DNA: TGTGCCAGCAGTCATGCGACAGGGAACCAGCCCCAGCATTTT. Amino acid sequence: CASSHATGNQPQHF.

V gene TRBV30 combines with J gene TRBJ2-7; 9 bases map to TRBD2. The V gene's germline CDR1 is GTSNPN and CDR2 SVGIG (reference sequence). V shed 0 bases, J shed 3 bases, and the junction held 3 bases outside the gene matches. The CDR3 loop spans 14 amino acids. The CDR3 DNA is TGTGCCTGGAGTGTAGGGACTAGCTACTACGAGCAGTACTTC. It encodes CAWSVGTSYYEQYF.

The chain joins TRBV11-2 to TRBJ1-1, with 9 bases identical to TRBD1. The ends lost 8 bases at V and 4 bases at J; junction bases unmatched: 5. CDR3 length: 13 amino acids. Per the germline V gene, CDR1 is SGHAT and CDR2 is FQNNGV. The CDR3 coding sequence is TGTGCCAGCCGGGACAGGGCGATCACTGAAGCTTTCTTT. Protein sequence: CASRDRAITEAFF.

In this sample, this clone turned up a few times. The genes are TRBV6-6 and TRBJ2-7; 8 bases line up with TRBD1. Germline CDR1 and CDR2: MNHNY and SVGAGI (reference sequence). The CDR3 loop spans 14 amino acids. V gave up 5 bases and J gave up 3 bases; unmatched junction bases: 6. CDR3 sequence: CASSDRTGYYEQYF. The DNA of the CDR3 is TGTGCCAGCAGTGACAGGACAGGGTACTACGAGCAGTACTTC.

The chain joins TRBV11-2 to TRBJ2-3, with 9 bases aligning to TRBD2. The CDR3 consists of 17 residues. Germline loops: CDR1 SGHAT, CDR2 FQNNGV. The trim removed 0 bases at V and 4 bases at J, leaving 8 bases unmatched. CDR3 sequence reads: CASSLDRWREGADTQYF. The CDR3 DNA is TGTGCCAGCAGCTTAGATCGATGGCGGGAGGGCGCAGATACGCAGTATTTT.